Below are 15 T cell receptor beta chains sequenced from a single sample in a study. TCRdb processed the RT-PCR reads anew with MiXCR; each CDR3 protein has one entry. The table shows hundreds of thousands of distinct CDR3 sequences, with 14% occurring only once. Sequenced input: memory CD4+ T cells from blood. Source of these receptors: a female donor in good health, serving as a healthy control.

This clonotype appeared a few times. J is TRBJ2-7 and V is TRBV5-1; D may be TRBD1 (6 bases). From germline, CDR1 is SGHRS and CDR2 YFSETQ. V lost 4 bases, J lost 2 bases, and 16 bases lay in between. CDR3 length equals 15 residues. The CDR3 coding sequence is TGCGCCAGCAGCGAAGGGGGACCCTTGGCCTACGAGCAGTACTTC. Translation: CASSEGGPLAYEQYF. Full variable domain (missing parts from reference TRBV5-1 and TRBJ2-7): KAGVTQTPRYLIKTRGQQVTLSCSPISGHRSVSWYQQTPGQGLQFLFEYFSETQRNKGNFPGRFSGRQFSNSRSEMNVSTLELGDSALYLCASSEGGPLAYEQYFGPGTRLTVT.

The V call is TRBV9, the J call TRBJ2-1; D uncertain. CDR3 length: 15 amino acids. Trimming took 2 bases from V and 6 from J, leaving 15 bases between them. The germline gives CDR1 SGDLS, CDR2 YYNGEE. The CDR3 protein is CASSVSPWAPNEQFF. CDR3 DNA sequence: TGTGCCAGCAGCGTGTCCCCCTGGGCCCCCAATGAGCAGTTCTTC.

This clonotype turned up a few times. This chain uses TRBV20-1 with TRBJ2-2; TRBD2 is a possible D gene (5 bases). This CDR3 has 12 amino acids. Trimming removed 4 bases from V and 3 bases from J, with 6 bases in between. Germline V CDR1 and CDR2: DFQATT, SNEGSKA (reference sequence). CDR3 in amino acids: CSAKRDTGELFF. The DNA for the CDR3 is TGCAGTGCTAAGAGGGACACCGGGGAGCTGTTTTTT.

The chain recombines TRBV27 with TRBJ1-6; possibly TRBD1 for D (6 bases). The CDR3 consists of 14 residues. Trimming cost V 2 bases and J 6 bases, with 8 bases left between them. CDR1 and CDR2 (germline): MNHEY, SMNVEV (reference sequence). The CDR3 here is CASSLKGGNSPLHF. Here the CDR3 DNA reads TGTGCCAGCAGTTTAAAAGGGGGTAATTCACCCCTCCACTTT.

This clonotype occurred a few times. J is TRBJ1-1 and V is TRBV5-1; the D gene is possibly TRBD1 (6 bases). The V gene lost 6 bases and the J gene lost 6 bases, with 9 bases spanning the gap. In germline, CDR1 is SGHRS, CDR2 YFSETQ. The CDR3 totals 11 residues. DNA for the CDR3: TGCGCCAGCAACAGGGACGCTGAAGCTTTCTTT. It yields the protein CASNRDAEAFF. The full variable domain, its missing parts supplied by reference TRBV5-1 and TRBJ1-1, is KAGVTQTPRYLIKTRGQQVTLSCSPISGHRSVSWYQQTPGQGLQFLFEYFSETQRNKGNFPGRFSGRQFSNSRSEMNVSTLELGDSALYLCASNRDAEAFFGQGTRLTVV.

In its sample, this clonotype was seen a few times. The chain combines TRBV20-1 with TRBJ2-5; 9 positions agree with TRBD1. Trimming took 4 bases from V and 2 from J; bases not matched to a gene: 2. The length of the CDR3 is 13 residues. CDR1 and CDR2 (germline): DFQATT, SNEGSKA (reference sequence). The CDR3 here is CSANRGLQETQYF. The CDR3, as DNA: TGCAGTGCTAACAGGGGGCTACAAGAGACCCAGTACTTC.

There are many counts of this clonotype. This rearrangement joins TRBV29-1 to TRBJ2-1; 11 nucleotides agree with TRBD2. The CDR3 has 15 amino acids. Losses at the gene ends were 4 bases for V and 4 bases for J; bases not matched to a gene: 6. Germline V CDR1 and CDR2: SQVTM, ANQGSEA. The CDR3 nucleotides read TGCAGCGTTGTCTCCGGGACTAGCGGTTACAATGAGCAGTTCTTC. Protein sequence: CSVVSGTSGYNEQFF.

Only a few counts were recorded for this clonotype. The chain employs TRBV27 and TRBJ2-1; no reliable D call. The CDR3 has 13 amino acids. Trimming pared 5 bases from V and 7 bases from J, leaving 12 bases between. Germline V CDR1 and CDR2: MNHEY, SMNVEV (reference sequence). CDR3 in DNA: TGTGCCAGCAGTCCAACCAGGTGGAATGAGCAGTTCTTC. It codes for CASSPTRWNEQFF.

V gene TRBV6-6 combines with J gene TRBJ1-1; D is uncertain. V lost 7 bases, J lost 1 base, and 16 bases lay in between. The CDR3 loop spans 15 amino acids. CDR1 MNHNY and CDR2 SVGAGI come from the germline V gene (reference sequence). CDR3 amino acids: CASNPRISGNTEAFF. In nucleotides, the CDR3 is TGTGCCAGCAACCCAAGAATAAGCGGGAACACTGAAGCTTTCTTT.

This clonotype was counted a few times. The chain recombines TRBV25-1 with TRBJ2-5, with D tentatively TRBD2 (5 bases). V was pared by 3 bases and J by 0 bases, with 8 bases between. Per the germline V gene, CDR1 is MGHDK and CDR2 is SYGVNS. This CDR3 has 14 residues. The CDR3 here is CASSEAGDQETQYF. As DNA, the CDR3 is TGTGCCAGCAGTGAGGCCGGGGACCAAGAGACCCAGTACTTC.

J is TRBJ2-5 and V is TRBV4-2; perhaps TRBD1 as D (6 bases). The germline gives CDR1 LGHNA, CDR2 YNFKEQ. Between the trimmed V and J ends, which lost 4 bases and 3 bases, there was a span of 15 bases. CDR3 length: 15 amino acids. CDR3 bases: TGTGCCAGCAGCCGTAGGGGACAAACAGAAGAGACCCAGTACTTC. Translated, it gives CASSRRGQTEETQYF.

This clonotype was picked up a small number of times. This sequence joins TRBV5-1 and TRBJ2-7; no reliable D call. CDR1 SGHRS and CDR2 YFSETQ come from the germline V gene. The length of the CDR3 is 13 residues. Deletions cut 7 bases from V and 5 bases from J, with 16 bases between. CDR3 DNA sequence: TGCGCCAGCCAGCGTATCGGCTTTAACGAGCAGTACTTC. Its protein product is CASQRIGFNEQYF.

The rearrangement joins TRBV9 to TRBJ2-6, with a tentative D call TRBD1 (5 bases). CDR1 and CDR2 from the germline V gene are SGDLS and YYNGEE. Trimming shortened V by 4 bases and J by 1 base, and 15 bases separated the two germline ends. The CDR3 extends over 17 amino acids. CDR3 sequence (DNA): TGTGCCAGCAGCTCCCAAAAGACAGCTTCTGGGGCCAACGTCCTGACTTTC. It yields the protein CASSSQKTASGANVLTF. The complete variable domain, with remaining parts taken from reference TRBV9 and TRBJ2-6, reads DSGVTQTPKHLITATGQRVTLRCSPRSGDLSVYWYQQSLDQGLQFLIQYYNGEERAKGNILERFSAQQFPDLHSELNLSSLELGDSALYFCASSSQKTASGANVLTFGAGSRLTVL.

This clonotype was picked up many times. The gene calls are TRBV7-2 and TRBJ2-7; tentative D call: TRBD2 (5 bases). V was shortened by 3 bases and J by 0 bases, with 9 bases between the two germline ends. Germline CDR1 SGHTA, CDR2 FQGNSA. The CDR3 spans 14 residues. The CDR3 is CASSFPGISYEQYF. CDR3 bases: TGTGCCAGCAGCTTCCCCGGGATCTCCTACGAGCAGTACTTC.

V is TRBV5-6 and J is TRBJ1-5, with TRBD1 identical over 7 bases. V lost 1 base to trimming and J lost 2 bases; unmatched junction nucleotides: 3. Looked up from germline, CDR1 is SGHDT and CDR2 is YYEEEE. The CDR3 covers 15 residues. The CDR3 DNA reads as TGTGCCAGCAGCTTGCAGGGGGGGCGCAATCAGCCCCAGCATTTT. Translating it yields CASSLQGGRNQPQHF.